This T cell receptor beta chain was sequenced in a study of shared clonotypes between healthy human individuals. Some clones are missing from TCRdb's copy, which holds only in-frame ones; the method was immunoSEQ multiplex PCR. The sample records about 640,000 clones, about two thirds being singletons. The study's findings and limits: Against clonotypes common to all four donors, non-shared ones had lower generation probabilities. Having only a few donors restricted how much genetic and exposure-history diversity was captured.

This clone was detected once. Its antigen is unknown. The identical CDR3 is also encoded by other nucleotide sequences in the sample. Per germline, CDR1 KGHSH and CDR2 LQKENI. After removal of 2 bases from V and 3 bases from J, the junction contained 0 bases not matched to a gene. This CDR3 region has 15 residues. The V gene is TRBV18, the J gene TRBJ2-7; TRBD2 agrees at 14 bases. The receptor's source is a woman aged 25-40 years in good health. The sample consisted of memory CD4+ T cells sorted from blood. Subset here: CD45RA-negative fraction. The CDR3 sequence is CASSPGLAGGYEQYF. CDR3 nucleotide sequence: TGTGCCAGCTCACCAGGACTAGCGGGAGGCTACGAGCAGTACTTC.